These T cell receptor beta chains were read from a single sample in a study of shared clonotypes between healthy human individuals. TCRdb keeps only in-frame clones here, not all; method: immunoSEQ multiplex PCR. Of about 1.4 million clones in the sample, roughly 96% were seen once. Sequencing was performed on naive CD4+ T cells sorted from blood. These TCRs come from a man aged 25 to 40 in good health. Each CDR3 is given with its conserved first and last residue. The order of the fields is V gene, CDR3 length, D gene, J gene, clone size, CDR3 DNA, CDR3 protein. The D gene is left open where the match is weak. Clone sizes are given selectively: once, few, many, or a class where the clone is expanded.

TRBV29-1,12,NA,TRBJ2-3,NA,TGCAGCTCCAGGGGGGCGCTGGATACGCAGTATTTT,CSSRGALDTQYF
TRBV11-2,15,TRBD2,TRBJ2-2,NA,TGTGCCAGATTCAAGCGGGGCTCAAACACCGGGGAGCTGTTTTTT,CARFKRGSNTGELFF
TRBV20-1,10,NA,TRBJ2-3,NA,TGCAGTGACGGGGCAGATACGCAGTATTTT,CSDGADTQYF
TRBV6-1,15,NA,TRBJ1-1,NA,TGTGCCAGCAGTGAAGAAGGCAGGAGGGACACTGAAGCTTTCTTT,CASSEEGRRDTEAFF
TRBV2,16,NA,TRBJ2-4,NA,TGTGCCAGCAGTGGGTTGGTAGCGGCCGACAAAAACATTCAGTACTTC,CASSGLVAADKNIQYF
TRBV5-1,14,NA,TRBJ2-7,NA,TGCGCCAGCAGCTCGGACGTCCCGTCCTACGAGCAGTACTTC,CASSSDVPSYEQYF
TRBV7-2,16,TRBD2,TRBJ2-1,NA,TGTGCCAGCAGCATGACTAGCGGGAGGACCTACAATGAGCAGTTCTTC,CASSMTSGRTYNEQFF
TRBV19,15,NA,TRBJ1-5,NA,TGTGCCAGTAGTAGGTGGGGCCAGGGCAATCAGCCCCAGCATTTT,CASSRWGQGNQPQHF
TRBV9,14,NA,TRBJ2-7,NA,TGTGCCAGCAGCGCCCACGGGACTTCCTACGAGCAGTACTTC,CASSAHGTSYEQYF
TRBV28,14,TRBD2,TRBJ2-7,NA,TGTGCCAGCAGGCCAACTAGCGGAATCCGAGAGCAGTACTTC,CASRPTSGIREQYF
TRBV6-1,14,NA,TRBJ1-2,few,TGTGCCAGCAGTGAACAGCGGGGGATCTATGGCTACACCTTC,CASSEQRGIYGYTF
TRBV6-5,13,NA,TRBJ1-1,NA,TGTGCCAGCAGTAAAACAGGGTCCGCTGAAGCTTTCTTT,CASSKTGSAEAFF
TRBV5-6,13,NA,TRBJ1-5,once,TGTGCCAGCAGTAGGCATAGCGATCAGCCCCAGCATTTT,CASSRHSDQPQHF
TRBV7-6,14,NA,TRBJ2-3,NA,TGTGCCAGCAGCTCGGGACCTAGCACAGATACGCAGTATTTT,CASSSGPSTDTQYF
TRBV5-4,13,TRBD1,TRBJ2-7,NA,TGTGCCAGCACCCGGACAGGGGAGTACGAGCAGTACTTC,CASTRTGEYEQYF
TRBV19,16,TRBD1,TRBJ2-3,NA,TGTGCCACCGGAAAGGTTACAGGGGCACCCACAGATACGCAGTATTTT,CATGKVTGAPTDTQYF
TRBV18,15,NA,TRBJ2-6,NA,TGTGCCAGCTCACCAGGAGGCTCCGGGGCCAACGTCCTGACTTTC,CASSPGGSGANVLTF
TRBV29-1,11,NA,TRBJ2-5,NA,TGCAGCGCAGGGACTGGGGAGACCCAGTACTTC,CSAGTGETQYF
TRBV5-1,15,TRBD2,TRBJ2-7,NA,TGCGCCAGCAGCTTGGGGGGACTAGCGGGAGGCGAGCAGTACTTC,CASSLGGLAGGEQYF
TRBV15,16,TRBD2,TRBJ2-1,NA,TGTGCCACCAGCAGAGCGGGCGGGAGGGCTGGCAATGAGCAGTTCTTC,CATSRAGGRAGNEQFF
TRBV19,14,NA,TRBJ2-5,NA,TGTGCCAGTAGTATAAGGGGCTTACAAGAGACCCAGTACTTC,CASSIRGLQETQYF
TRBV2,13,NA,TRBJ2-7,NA,TGTGCCAGCACTCCCGAACTAGTTTACGAGCAGTACTTC,CASTPELVYEQYF
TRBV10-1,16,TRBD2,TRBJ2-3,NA,TGCGCCAGCAGTGAGACAGGTAGCGGGAGCACAGATACGCAGTATTTT,CASSETGSGSTDTQYF
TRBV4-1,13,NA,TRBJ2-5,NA,TGCGCCAGCAGCCTCTCCCTCGGTGAGACCCAGTACTTC,CASSLSLGETQYF
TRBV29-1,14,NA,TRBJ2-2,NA,TGCAGCGTTGTACTAGCTGTGAACACCGGGGAGCTGTTTTTT,CSVVLAVNTGELFF
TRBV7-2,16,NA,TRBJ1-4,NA,TGTGCCAGCAGCTTTACCCAGGGATTAGGGAATGAAAAACTGTTTTTT,CASSFTQGLGNEKLFF
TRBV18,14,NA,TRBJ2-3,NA,TGTGCCAGCTCACCGACGGGGTCCTTGGATACGCAGTATTTT,CASSPTGSLDTQYF
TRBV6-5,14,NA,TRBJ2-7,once,TGTGCCAGCAGTTACTCGTTTCAGGGCTACGAGCAGTACTTC,CASSYSFQGYEQYF
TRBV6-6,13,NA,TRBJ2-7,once,TGTGCCAGCAGTTTCAAAGAAACTAGCGAGCAGTACTTC,CASSFKETSEQYF
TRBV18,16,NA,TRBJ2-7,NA,TGTGCCAGCTCACCTTTGAGGGCCAGGGGTCTGTACGAGCAGTACTTC,CASSPLRARGLYEQYF
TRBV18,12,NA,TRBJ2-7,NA,TGTGCCAGCTCATTACAGGAGTACGAGCAGTACTTC,CASSLQEYEQYF
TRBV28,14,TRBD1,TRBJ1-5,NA,TGTGCCAGCAGTCTAGGACAGGGCGATCAGCCCCAGCATTTT,CASSLGQGDQPQHF
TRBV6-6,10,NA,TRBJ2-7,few,TGTGCCAGCAGCAACTACGAGCAGTACTTC,CASSNYEQYF
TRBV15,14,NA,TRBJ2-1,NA,TGTGCCACCAACCCAGGGGGGGTATACAATGAGCAGTTCTTC,CATNPGGVYNEQFF
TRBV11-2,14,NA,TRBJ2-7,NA,TGTGCCAGCAGCTTGGCCGGGTTAACCTACGAGCAGTACTTC,CASSLAGLTYEQYF
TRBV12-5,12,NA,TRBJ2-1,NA,TGTGCTAGTGGTGGGGACGGACACGAGCAGTTCTTC,CASGGDGHEQFF
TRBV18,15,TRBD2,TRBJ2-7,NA,TGTGCCAGCTCACCACTGTTCAGCGGGAGGGACGAGCAGTACTTC,CASSPLFSGRDEQYF